This T cell receptor (beta chain) emerged from a study of T cells after yellow fever vaccination. Points from the study as a whole: The CD4 compartment and the CD8 compartment contained a small share of clonotypes in common.

Remarks on this clonotype: Its antigen remains unknown.

TCRdb processed the 5' RACE reads anew with MiXCR; each CDR3 protein has one entry. The sample consists of 320,000 or so distinct CDR3 sequences, 8% to 9.5% of them appearing once. The sequence was collected from a man aged 18-30 years who received the YFV17D yellow fever vaccine. This material consisted of PBMCs, taken 45 days after the first yellow fever vaccination.

CDR3 sequence (DNA): TGTGCCATCACCACAGGGGGCTATGGCTACACCTTC. Its translation is CAITTGGYGYTF. This sequence joins TRBV10-3 and TRBJ1-2, with 8 nucleotides matching TRBD1. Germline V CDR1 and CDR2: ENHRY, SYGVKD. J lost 4 bases, V lost 7 bases, and 2 bases had no gene match. The CDR3 length is 12 residues.